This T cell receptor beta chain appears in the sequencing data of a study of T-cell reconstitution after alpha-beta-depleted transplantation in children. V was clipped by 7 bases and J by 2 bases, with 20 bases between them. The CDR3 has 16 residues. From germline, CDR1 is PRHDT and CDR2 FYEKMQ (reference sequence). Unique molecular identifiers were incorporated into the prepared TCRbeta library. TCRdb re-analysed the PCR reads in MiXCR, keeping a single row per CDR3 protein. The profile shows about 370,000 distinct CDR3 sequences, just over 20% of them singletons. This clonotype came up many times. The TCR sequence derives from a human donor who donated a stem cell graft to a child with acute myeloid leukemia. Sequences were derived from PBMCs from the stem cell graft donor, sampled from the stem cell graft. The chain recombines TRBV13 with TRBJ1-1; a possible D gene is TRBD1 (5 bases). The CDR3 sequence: CASTVAEGAINTEAFF. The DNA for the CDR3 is TGTGCCAGCACAGTAGCCGAAGGGGCTATCAACACTGAAGCTTTCTTT.